These 12 T cell receptor beta chains share one sample of origin, sequenced in a study of identical twins. TCRdb re-derived calls from the 5' RACE reads in MiXCR, one entry per CDR3 protein. The sample lists around 500,000 distinct CDR3 sequences, 11% to 15% occurring once. This sample was shared with a second study, whose subject was yellow fever vaccine responses in identical twins.

The specimen sequenced was CD4+ T cells sorted from blood. Receptors were obtained from a woman younger than 30 in good health.

The gene calls are TRBV20-1 and TRBJ2-2; D gene uncertain. V shed 3 bases and J shed 4 bases, with 9 bases lying between them. Germline V lookup: CDR1 DFQATT, CDR2 SNEGSKA (reference sequence). The CDR3 spans 13 residues. The CDR3 loop reads CSARIPATGELFF. Written as DNA, the CDR3 is TGCAGTGCTAGGATCCCCGCCACCGGGGAGCTGTTTTTT.

This clonotype occurred many times. This rearrangement joins TRBV7-2 to TRBJ2-7; no firm D call. Trimming took off 2 bases at V and 6 bases at J, with 8 bases between the two ends. The CDR3 is made up of 12 amino acids. Germline assignment: CDR1 SGHTA and CDR2 FQGNSA. CDR3 residues: CASSLSQAEQYF. The CDR3 bases are TGTGCCAGCAGCTTAAGCCAAGCCGAGCAGTACTTC. The full variable domain, completed using reference TRBV7-2 and TRBJ2-7, is GAGVSQSPSNKVTEKGKDVELRCDPISGHTALYWYRQSLGQGLEFLIYFQGNSAPDKSGLPSDRFSAERTGGSVSTLTIQRTQQEDSAVYLCASSLSQAEQYFGPGTRLTVT.

This sequence joins TRBV9 and TRBJ2-1, with D possibly being TRBD2 (5 bases). Germline V gene data show CDR1 as SGDLS and CDR2 as YYNGEE. This CDR3 comprises 15 residues. The germline V and J ends were trimmed by 0 bases and 7 bases, with 14 bases remaining between them. The CDR3, as DNA: TGTGCCAGCAGCGTAGAAGCTAGCCCTCGGAATGAGCAGTTCTTC. It translates to CASSVEASPRNEQFF.

This chain links TRBV6-5 with TRBJ2-5; no firm D call. V was pared by 6 bases and J by 4 bases, with 15 bases between. There are 14 residues in the CDR3. Germline V gene lookup returns CDR1 MNHEY and CDR2 SVGAGI. CDR3 loop: CASRLEERRETQYF. DNA for the CDR3: TGTGCCAGCAGGTTAGAGGAGCGACGAGAGACCCAGTACTTC.

This clonotype was found a few times. This CDR3 reads CASSHRRGLPASYEQYF. The CDR3 nucleotides are TGCGCCAGCAGCCATCGAAGGGGTCTCCCCGCTTCCTACGAGCAGTACTTC. The V call is TRBV4-1, the J call TRBJ2-7; a weak D match, TRBD1 (5 bases). The CDR3 runs 17 residues. Germline values: CDR1 MGHRA, CDR2 YSYEKL. Trimming removed 3 bases at V and 1 base at J, with 19 bases between.

This clonotype came up a few times. The V and J genes are TRBV7-8 and TRBJ2-6; 7 bases map to TRBD1. Unmatched junction bases numbered 5, after V lost 5 bases and J lost 1 base. CDR1 and CDR2 (germline): SGHVS, FQNEAQ. The CDR3 loop spans 16 amino acids. The CDR3 bases are TGTGCCAGCAGCAAAACAGGGGAATCTGGGGCCAACGTCCTGACTTTC. Its protein product is CASSKTGESGANVLTF.

The table lists this clonotype with a few counts. The CDR3 nucleotides read TGTGCCACCAGTGAACAAGGTGATACGCAGTATTTT. This gives the protein CATSEQGDTQYF. The rearrangement links TRBV24-1 to TRBJ2-3; no clear D. CDR1 and CDR2 from the germline V gene are KGHDR and SFDVKD. The CDR3 is 12 amino acids. With 4 bases removed from V and 6 bases from J, the gap between germline ends came to 7 bases.

The sample holds many counts of this clonotype. In nucleotides, the CDR3 is TGCAGTGCTAGGACAGGGAACGAAAAACTGTTTTTT. Protein sequence: CSARTGNEKLFF. The chain joins TRBV20-1 to TRBJ1-4; 7 nucleotides line up with TRBD1. The V gene's germline CDR1 is DFQATT and CDR2 SNEGSKA (reference sequence). The CDR3 loop spans 12 amino acids. The V and J ends lost 3 bases and 8 bases, in that order; junction bases with no gene match: 3.

This clonotype was counted a few times. This could be a read error, since a much larger clone is one nucleotide away. The V call is TRBV28, the J call TRBJ2-7; D is undetermined. Trimming removed 6 bases at V and 4 bases at J, with 7 bases between. CDR1 is MDHEN and CDR2 is SYDVKM in the germline V gene. The CDR3 is 11 residues long. The CDR3 is CASSQKYEQYF. In DNA form, the CDR3 reads TGTGCCAGCAGCCAGAAGTACGAGCAGTACTTC.

This clonotype occurred many times. This sequence joins TRBV2 and TRBJ2-1; no clear D gene. With 2 bases removed from V and 9 bases from J, the gap between germline ends came to 8 bases. CDR3 length: 12 residues. Germline loops: CDR1 SNHLY, CDR2 FYNNEI. The CDR3 DNA reads TGTGCCAGCAGTGAACCAGGACGTGAGCAGTTCTTC. This sequence encodes CASSEPGREQFF.

In its sample, this clonotype was seen a few times. The rearrangement links TRBV6-4 to TRBJ2-1, with 7 bases aligning to TRBD2. The germline CDR1 and CDR2 sequences are MRHNA and SNTAGT. CDR3 length: 14 amino acids. V dropped 7 bases and J dropped 8; count of bases not matched to a gene: 11. The CDR3 DNA follows: TGTGCCAGCAAGTTAATAGCGGGTGCACATGAGCAGTTCTTC. Translation: CASKLIAGAHEQFF.

In its sample, this clonotype was seen a few times. CDR3 sequence (DNA): TGTGCCAGCAGTGAAGAGGGAGTTAGAGGGGTCAGGAGCAATCAGCCCCAGCATTTT. It codes for CASSEEGVRGVRSNQPQHF. The chain uses TRBV2 and TRBJ1-5; tentatively, D is TRBD1 (5 bases). With 1 base removed from V and 1 base from J, the gap between germline ends came to 20 bases. Germline V gives CDR1 SNHLY, CDR2 FYNNEI. There are 19 residues in the CDR3. The full variable domain, with the rest looked up from reference TRBV2 and TRBJ1-5, is EPEVTQTPSHQVTQMGQEVILRCVPISNHLYFYWYRQILGQKVEFLVSFYNNEISEKSEIFDDQFSVERPDGSNFTLKIRSTKLEDSAMYFCASSEEGVRGVRSNQPQHFGDGTRLSIL.